This TCR beta chain was obtained from a study of blood T cell repertoires in COVID-19. Study details: Researchers got acute and convalescent COVID-19 samples from the United States, Italy and Spain. In each case, the material was cDNA or gDNA derived from T cells, B-cell-depleted T cells, or PBMCs.

V lost 0 bases to trimming and J lost 5 bases, with 12 bases between them. The V gene's germline CDR1 is SGHRS and CDR2 YFSETQ. The CDR3 loop spans 14 amino acids. Original analysis: It was from reference gene primer amplification that nucleated cell counts were estimated. TCRdb keeps only in-frame clones here, not all; method: immunoSEQ multiplex PCR. V, J and clone size reflect that table, while D and trimming were determined from the DNA. In the table there are 50,000 to 65,000 clones, around 86% of which are singletons. The chain joins TRBV5-1 to TRBJ2-7; TRBD2 is a possible D gene (6 bases). The source is a man aged 45 to 65 with active COVID-19. Sample: peripheral blood. CDR3 sequence reads: CASSLVGGSDEQYF. DNA for the CDR3: TGCGCCAGCAGCTTGGTGGGGGGTTCCGACGAGCAGTACTTC.